This T cell receptor beta chain was sequenced in a study of blood T cell repertoires in COVID-19. At the level of the study: Acute and convalescent COVID-19 samples came from the United States, Italy and Spain. T cells, B-cell-depleted T cells, or PBMCs provided the cDNA or gDNA that served as material.

Original data processing: By means of reference gene primer amplification, nucleated cell counts were estimated. The method was immunoSEQ multiplex PCR; TCRdb's version includes in-frame clones alone and lacks a portion of them. V, J and clone size are those of that table, while D and trimming were read from the DNA. The repertoire consists of some 120,000 clones, with 88% occurring once and the leading ten covering 7.6%. The V gene lost 0 bases and the J gene lost 0 bases, with 12 bases spanning the gap. CDR1 SGHNT and CDR2 YENEEA come from the germline V gene. There are 18 residues in the CDR3. The chain uses TRBV11-3 and TRBJ2-6; weak D call: TRBD1 (6 bases). The sequenced material came from peripheral blood. The sequence was obtained from a man between 45 and 60 years old with acute or convalescent COVID-19. The CDR3 spells CASSLDGGSFSGANVLTF. DNA for the CDR3: TGTGCCAGCAGCTTAGATGGGGGCTCCTTCTCTGGGGCCAACGTCCTGACTTTC.